These 9 T cell receptor beta chains were sequenced from one sample in a study of OX40 agonist ivuxolimab in advanced cancers. The repertoire was sequenced with immunoSEQ multiplex PCR; TCRdb's copy has only in-frame clones and lacks some. This table holds 35,000 to 50,000 clones, around 88% found once. Sequenced material: CD4+ or CD8+ T cells sorted from blood, taken in a trial of the OX40 agonist ivuxolimab. The receptors were sampled from an adult with an advanced solid tumor such as melanoma, head and neck, liver or kidney cancer.

This clone came up many times. This chain joins TRBV5-4 and TRBJ1-2; D gene unclear. The CDR3 covers 16 residues. V was cut by 0 bases and J by 8 bases, with 20 bases left in between. The germline V gene has CDR1 SGHNT and CDR2 YYREEE (reference sequence). The CDR3 loop is CASSLADTGTVLGYTF. Written as DNA, the CDR3 is TGTGCCAGCAGCTTGGCCGATACGGGTACGGTACTCGGCTACACCTTC.

J is TRBJ1-2 and V is TRBV29-1, with a weak D call TRBD1 (6 bases). Germline CDR1 reads SQVTM; CDR2 reads ANQGSEA. The CDR3 has 16 residues. V was pared by 0 bases and J by 1 base, with 15 bases between. The CDR3 nucleotides read TGCAGCGTTGAAGATCCTCCGGACAGTTTTAACTATGGCTACACCTTC. It encodes CSVEDPPDSFNYGYTF.

The chain joins TRBV7-7 to TRBJ2-1; 7 nucleotides agree with TRBD1. V was pared by 5 bases and J by 4 bases, with 8 bases of the junction left unmatched. From germline, CDR1 is SSHAT and CDR2 FNYEAQ (reference sequence). The CDR3 has 15 amino acids. The CDR3 reads CASSPGGSGYNEQFF. The CDR3 nucleotides are TGTGCCAGCAGCCCAGGGGGTTCGGGTTACAATGAGCAGTTCTTC.

This chain joins TRBV7-6 and TRBJ2-1, with 7 bases matching TRBD2. Germline values: CDR1 SGHVS, CDR2 FNYEAQ. The CDR3 consists of 14 residues. V was clipped by 2 bases and J by 4 bases; unmatched bases: 2. CDR3 sequence: CASSLSGTYNEQFF. The CDR3 coding sequence is TGTGCCAGCAGCTTAAGCGGGACTTACAATGAGCAGTTCTTC.

V is TRBV5-6 and J is TRBJ1-5; D is unclear. V was trimmed by 4 bases and J by 2 bases, leaving 10 bases between them. Germline V CDR1 and CDR2: SGHDT, YYEEEE. The CDR3 extends over 14 amino acids. CDR3 bases: TGTGCCAGCAGCCACCTCGGGGGCAATCAGCCCCAGCATTTT. Its protein is CASSHLGGNQPQHF.

The V call is TRBV7-8, the J call TRBJ2-5; D possibly corresponds to TRBD1 (5 bases). The CDR3 covers 14 residues. Germline V gives CDR1 SGHVS, CDR2 FQNEAQ. Between the trimmed V and J ends, which lost 3 bases and 9 bases, there was a span of 17 bases. CDR3 bases: TGTGCCAGCAGCTTGGCGGCAGGGAAAAAGTCCCAGTACTTC. Translated: CASSLAAGKKSQYF.

This clone has only a few counts. The rearrangement uses TRBV19 and TRBJ1-1; perhaps TRBD1 as D (6 bases). This CDR3 region has 12 residues. Germline V lookup: CDR1 LNHDA, CDR2 SQIVND (reference sequence). Between the trimmed V and J ends, which lost 1 base and 10 bases, there was a span of 10 bases. The CDR3 DNA is TGTGCCAGTAGTATAGGAGTAGGGGGAGCTTTCTTT. This encodes CASSIGVGGAFF. Filled out from reference TRBV19 and TRBJ1-1, the complete variable domain reads DGGITQSPKYLFRKEGQNVTLSCEQNLNHDAMYWYRQDPGQGLRLIYYSQIVNDFQKGDIAEGYSVSREKKESFPLTVTSAQKNPTAFYLCASSIGVGGAFFGQGTRLTVV.

This chain links TRBV10-2 with TRBJ1-1; D is possibly TRBD1 (6 bases). The V end was cut by 6 bases, the J end by 1 base, with 9 bases between. The CDR3 length is 13 residues. CDR1 is WSHSY, CDR2 SAAADI, per germline. The CDR3 is CASRDSRNTEAFF. As DNA, the CDR3 is TGCGCCAGCAGGGACAGTCGGAACACTGAAGCTTTCTTT.

J is TRBJ2-7 and V is TRBV2, with D possibly TRBD1 on 6 matching bases. Trimming removed 3 bases from V and 0 bases from J, with 12 bases in between. This CDR3 contains 15 residues. Germline CDR1 is SNHLY and CDR2 is FYNNEI. The CDR3 DNA reads TGTGCCAGCAGTGAGGGGGCAGTGAGCTCCTACGAGCAGTACGTC. This translates into CASSEGAVSSYEQYV.